A single TCR beta chain is shown here with its context. The antigen it recognizes is unknown. The record has no base qualities; no much larger clone is one base away. Library method: the immunoSEQ multiplex PCR assay. A mixture of 60 forward primers for TCR Vbeta segments and 13 reverse primers for TCR Jbeta segments was used in the multiplex PCR. The CDR3 region of rearranged TCR beta genes was amplified from genomic DNA by a multiplex PCR assay. Amplified TCR beta libraries were sequenced as 87-base-pair reads on the Illumina HiSeq System. Regarding the original processing steps: In a later analysis, about 80 million unique TCR beta chains were counted across the roughly 610 repertoires, and around 11 million of these chains were shared by at least two donors. Raw reads were error-corrected and collapsed into unique sequences by a nearest-neighbor algorithm in which closely related sequences were merged to remove PCR and sequencing errors. CDR3 sequences were aligned to IMGT reference sequences to assign V, D and J gene segments. For a sequence to be retained, a match of at least six nucleotides was required to both a V gene segment and a J gene segment. Rearrangements were called productive when the CDR3 lacked stop codons and stayed in frame with V and J; all others were non-productive. CDR3 was defined by IMGT convention, running from the second conserved V-encoded cysteine to the conserved J-encoded phenylalanine. Sequences without an unambiguous match to a single V gene segment were excluded from the earlier analysis of about 640 of the donors. An earlier analysis of 550 to 650 of the donors classified V segments as functional when productive rearrangements were above 56.7% and as segregating when the standard deviation between donors was above 5%. A statistical classification framework was built to diagnose cytomegalovirus status from the catalog of TCR beta chain sequences. In a later analysis, TCR nucleotide sequences were compared against IMGT/GENE-DB human TR gene sequences so that V and J genes could be assigned. Using the TCRdist pipeline, a later analysis assigned CDR3 sequences along with most-parsimonious VDJ recombination scenarios. In a later analysis, every TCR beta chain was defined by the combination of its CDR3 amino acid sequence and its V-gene family, and reads without a unique V-gene family were dropped. In a later analysis, 500 to 650 highly shared, low-generation-probability nucleotide sequences were removed to address suspected cross-contamination and a sequencing artifact. In a later analysis, a clonal expansion index for each public chain was calculated from normalized within-repertoire ranks of inferred template counts. Generation probabilities in a later analysis came from a VDJ recombination model fitted to out-of-frame rearrangements, and those results were checked against IGoR. A later analysis scored TCR-TCR, TCR-HLA and TCR-CMV co-occurrence with hypergeometric tests, applying a repertoire-size bias correction to TCR pairs. A later analysis estimated false discovery rates by permuting HLA or CMV assignments 20 times. A later analysis grouped co-occurring TCRs with DBSCAN, adding TCRdist sequence similarity when clustering within HLA-allele-positive subsets. For co-occurrence clustering, repertoires with fewer than 30,000 or more than 120,000 public chains were excluded, along with five repertoires with anomalous nucleotide sharing. TCRdb's version of the immuneACCESS table is confined to in-frame rearrangements and falls short of the full clone set. An unresolved V gene accounts for under half of the shortfall where checked; the remainder is of unknown origin. The V and J calls and the clone size are those of that table, but D and trimming were determined from the DNA. Present in this sample are over 200,000 clones, 82% of which were seen just once. The ten largest clones add up to 5.4% of the sample.

The CDR3 measures 15 amino acids from cysteine to phenylalanine. Kept here is only the CDR3 DNA, which spans 45 bases and is read in frame from base 1. The germline V gene (reference sequence) specifies MNHEY as CDR1 and SMNVEV as CDR2. The V end gives up 6 bases and the J end 7 bases, leaving 11 bases in the junction not matched to a gene. In total, 666 healthy bone marrow donors made up the cohort. At the time of sampling, all cohort members were nominally healthy, though unrecorded immune exposures were likely present. The donor tested CMV seropositive and was one of the 289 seropositive cohort members. A peripheral blood sample was collected from each donor, and TCR beta sequencing was performed on peripheral blood mononuclear cells. The Qiagen DNeasy Blood Extraction Kit was used to extract genomic DNA from the blood cell samples. The source of the sample is a study of cytomegalovirus exposure and HLA in healthy donors (TCRdb year 2017). With respect to the entire study: According to an earlier analysis of 587 of the donors, about 179 million T cells yielded 117 million unique TCR beta sequences and around 280 Gb of sequence data. An early release covering approximately 600 HLA-typed donors comprised approximately 290 gigabases of sequencing data and roughly 85 million unique TCR sequences. The genetic ancestry cluster associated with self-reported Caucasian donors included 81% of the roughly 410 genotyped donors. The aim of the study was to test whether cataloging public T cell receptors could identify signatures of past pathogen exposure. The study used immunosequencing to profile the T cell repertoires of 600 to 850 subjects and linked those repertoires to cytomegalovirus serostatus. In addition to the first cohort of 500 to 850 subjects, a separate validation cohort of 130 or so different subjects was used. To predict cytomegalovirus infection status, the study combined high-throughput TCR immunosequencing, statistical association of individual TCRs with disease status, and machine learning. In a later analysis, previously published TCR beta repertoires from 666 donors were re-analyzed and high-resolution HLA genotyping was added so that TCR occurrence patterns could be studied. Rather than using new phenotypic data, the later analysis identified candidate immune exposures from TCR beta sequences and from how often those sequences occurred across donors. To decide whether each TCR beta V gene segment behaved as functional or pseudogenic, an earlier analysis of some 580 of the donors relied on high-throughput TCR beta sequencing. Donor age, sex, ethnicity and CMV serostatus were collected together with the repertoire data. In a later genetic analysis, genome-wide SNP genotypes for about 55% of the roughly 700 donors were used, and that subset was treated as a discovery cohort. All discovery cohort repertoires had been generated on a single sequencing platform. Both class I and class II loci were covered by HLA typing, at four-digit resolution. Typing coverage varied by locus: about 629-630 donors for A, B, C, DRB1 and DQB1; approximately 520 for DQA1; around 610 for DPA1; around 450 for DPB1. A handful of DR-DQ haplotypes were treated as single units for association and clustering because of strong linkage in the cohort. Across some 400 genotyped donors of the cohort, an average of approximately 240,000 unique TCR beta nucleotide sequences per donor were sequenced, and 15% to 20% of those sequences were non-productive. Points the paper makes about the study in general: Immune exposure information for the cohort was limited to CMV serostatus. An earlier analysis of approximately 530 of the donors showed that most TCR beta V segments appeared in productive rearrangements either about 87% or about 30% of the time, which broadly matched IMGT annotations. In a later analysis, TCR association rates were found to vary across HLA loci, with the most associated TCRs seen for DRB1 alleles and the fewest for HLA-C alleles. Most TCR sequences were seen in very few donors, while some public TCRs were found in many individuals. About 15 rarely observed V segments, including chromosome 9 orphons, were excluded from the earlier analysis of several hundred of the donors because counts were too low. In a later analysis, most CMV-associated TCR beta chains were found to appear HLA-restricted, with HLA associations seemingly driven largely by CMV exposure. A total of some 180 TCR beta chains were listed by the study as associated with cytomegalovirus. The presence/absence analyses assumed that sequencing depth was roughly uniform across donors, and that assumption may not be true. Correlated functional status among segregating V segments might reflect linkage disequilibrium, but an unknown experimental factor could not be ruled out. In a later genetic analysis, fewer N-insertions in productive TCRs were reported among donors in an Asian-associated ancestry cluster than the approximately 670-donor mean. The authors suggested that the approach could potentially be generalized to other disease states and immunological phenotypes. A later analysis found that HLA-associated TCR beta chains were more clonally expanded and had lower generation probabilities than equally common non-associated chains. In a later analysis, around 17,000 TCR beta sequences were associated with specific HLA alleles at a false discovery rate of 0.05. A further reported finding was that TCR beta sequences accurately predicted the HLA-A and HLA-B alleles for most subjects in the first cohort. The sequencing pipeline was judged likely to have produced a cluster of highly shared sequence variants as a technical artifact. Some IMGT-functional V segments, including TRBV6-2 and TRBV6-3, could not be told apart with the 87-base-pair reads, so those segments were excluded. Strong co-occurrence of HLA alleles, especially DR and DQ, made assigning TCR associations to individual alleles difficult. Because some donors lacked HLA typing at each locus, the association tests relied only on the typed subset. According to a later analysis, parvovirus B19, influenza, CMV and Epstein-Barr virus appeared linked to several top co-occurrence clusters. Only TCR beta chains were sequenced in this cohort, and the absence of alpha or paired-chain data limited detectable features. In a later genetic analysis, a missense DCLRE1C variant was associated with V-gene and J-gene trimming of TCR beta chains, and the association was replicated in an independent cohort. The classifier was reported to diagnose cytomegalovirus status with high specificity and sensitivity in both the original and validation cohorts. Three of the identified cytomegalovirus-associated TCR beta chains were confirmed in vitro to be specific for cytomegalovirus antigens.

Recombination joined TRBV27 with TRBJ2-7; 11 bases in between match TRBD2. Sequences were obtained from PBMCs. This TCR came from a woman aged 40-49 years in good health and CMV-seropositive. The DNA reads as follows: TGTGCCAGCAGCCGTTCCTTGGGACTAGCGGTAGAGCAGTACTTC. Translated, it reads CASSRSLGLAVEQYF.